The T cell receptor beta chain described here comes from a study of T cells in tumors after PD-1 blockade. Whole-study context: Excluded were patients with checkpoint blockade, immunosuppressants, or radiotherapy or other anti-cancer therapy within 4 weeks. Daily vismodegib 150 mg continued in a subset of anti-PD-1-treated patients.

The CDR3 runs 13 residues. Germline values: CDR1 KGHDR, CDR2 SFDVKD. With 5 bases removed from V and 6 bases from J, the gap between germline ends came to 9 bases. Generated by immunoSEQ multiplex PCR, the TCRdb table keeps only in-frame clones and is missing some. Among about 59,000 clones, over 75% were seen once, and the ten largest hold roughly 13%. General study points: Peripheral recruitment is suggested, as some novel exhausted tumor clones were in pre-treatment blood.

Remarks on this clone: Its antigen is still unknown.

The V call is TRBV24-1, the J call TRBJ2-2; D might be TRBD2 (6 bases). Sequencing was performed on PBMCs, taken before anti-PD-1 treatment. The sequence was collected from a human donor with basal cell carcinoma. This chain's CDR3 is CATSAGVSGELFF. In nucleotides, the CDR3 is TGTGCCACCAGTGCGGGGGTTTCCGGGGAGCTGTTTTTT.